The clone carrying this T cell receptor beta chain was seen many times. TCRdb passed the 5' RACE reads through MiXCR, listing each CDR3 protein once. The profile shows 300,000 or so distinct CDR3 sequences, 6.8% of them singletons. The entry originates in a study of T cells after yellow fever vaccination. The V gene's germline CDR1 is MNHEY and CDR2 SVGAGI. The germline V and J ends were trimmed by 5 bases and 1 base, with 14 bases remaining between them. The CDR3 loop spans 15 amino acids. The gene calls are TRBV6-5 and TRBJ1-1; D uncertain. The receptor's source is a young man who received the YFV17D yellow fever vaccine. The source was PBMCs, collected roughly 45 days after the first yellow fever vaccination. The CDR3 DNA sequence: TGTGCCAGCAGTCTGAGGGTATTTGGGAACACTGAAGCTTTCTTT. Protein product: CASSLRVFGNTEAFF.